The TCR beta chain under discussion was sequenced for a study of beta chain features in type 1 diabetes. Regarding this clone: Its matching antigen is unknown.

J gave up 4 bases and V 10 bases, and 7 bases lay outside the gene matches. This CDR3 contains 13 residues. Germline CDR1 MRHNA, CDR2 SNTAGT. The study, taken as a whole, reports: Sampled from patients, naive, central memory and Treg TCRB repertoires appeared more similar than those sampled from healthy donors.

Expressed TCRB transcripts were sequenced because the isolated RNA had all been reverse transcribed beforehand. Using immunoSEQ multiplex PCR, the repertoire was profiled, and TCRdb retains in-frame clones only, with some absent. Here the sample spans roughly 240,000 clones, more than 65% being singletons. The rearrangement links TRBV6-4 to TRBJ2-1; 7 positions agree with TRBD1. The material sequenced was naive CD4+ T cells from blood. The sequence was collected from a man aged 25-45 years in good health. The CDR3, as DNA: TGTGCCACCGCGGACAGGCAATACAATGAGCAGTTCTTC. As protein: CATADRQYNEQFF.